This is a list of T cell receptor beta chains from one sample in a study of cytomegalovirus exposure and HLA in healthy donors. TCRdb's table, derived via immunoSEQ multiplex PCR, lists solely in-frame clones and lacks some. The sample includes over 110,000 clones. The sequenced sample consisted of PBMCs. Receptors originate from a male donor in good health and CMV-seronegative. Both conserved end residues are part of each CDR3. Each record gives: CDR3 protein, V gene.

CASSPQRLAGATGELFF | TRBV6-4
CASTESGELFF | TRBV28
CASSTYADQGSNQPQHF | TRBV7-9
CASSFRTKSSTDTQYF | TRBV5-1
CATTSGTVYGYTF | TRBV19
CASSLPPNYYNEQFF | TRBV5-1
CASSPDRGRGYTF | TRBV18
CASSFIRQVGMELFF | TRBV6-1
CASSPGSNEQFF | TRBV6-1
CASSLTLGQTYEQYF | TRBV11-2
CASSILGGDSYEQYF | TRBV19
CASSSPAAPISYNEQFF | TRBV5-4
CASSWREGSTDTQYF | TRBV28
CASSLEPGSFGNTIYF | TRBV7-3
CASSLRTGSSYNEQFF | TRBV5-8
CSVEGVGTEAFF | TRBV29-1
CASSLTGPGDTGELFF | TRBV25-1
CASTGLSGGYEQYF | TRBV18
CASSTKTALSTEAFF | TRBV18
CASSLGASGTTDTQYF | TRBV7-2
CASSIRTGLVNIQYF | TRBV6-5
CASSPRDRGDGYTF | TRBV6-6
CAISGLSDNEQYF | TRBV10-3
CASSSGGAGTDTQYF | TRBV18
CASSSGLAGVWEQYF | TRBV5-6
CASSPGQRTLWDEQFF | TRBV5-1
CASSEGAGSYEQYF | TRBV6-1
CASSWDSQNQPQHF | TRBV5-1
CASSLLDRGQTNYGYTF | TRBV27
CASSPPGASLYEQYF | TRBV13
CASSFSGGTFTDTQYF | TRBV5-1
CASSPARTGVHSLNTEAFF | TRBV5-1
CASSSRTSREQYF | TRBV27
CASSLWQGIYEQYF | TRBV5-6
CASSLRSDSTYEQYF | TRBV5-1
CASSLRGGANTGELFF | TRBV7-2
CASSLTQNTEAFF | TRBV7-9
CSGEEGGNEQFF | TRBV29-1
CSVRTSGGVSYNEQFF | TRBV29-1
CASSPPRREGTGELFF | TRBV9
CASSTSGAYEQYF | TRBV18
CASSPLWNTEAFF | TRBV14
CASTTLLGAGAEAFF | TRBV10-2
CASSPTGYGAFF | TRBV7-2
CAWRGLSTEAFF | TRBV30
CASSLGSPGDEQYF | TRBV5-8
CASSRQEYQPQHF | TRBV6-6
CASSEGTGKNQPQHF | TRBV6-1
CASSSSTGRDEKLFF | TRBV19
CASAPDRGSYEQYF | TRBV2
CATSRDSPGFWGYTF | TRBV15
CASSPGTPNTGELFF | TRBV4-3
CSVTSGVLYNEQFF | TRBV29-1
CATSRDRGGEKLFF | TRBV15
CASSDRVFDTF | TRBV28
CASSLMGLEGTQYF | TRBV11-2
CASSYGQAPSPEHF | TRBV6-6